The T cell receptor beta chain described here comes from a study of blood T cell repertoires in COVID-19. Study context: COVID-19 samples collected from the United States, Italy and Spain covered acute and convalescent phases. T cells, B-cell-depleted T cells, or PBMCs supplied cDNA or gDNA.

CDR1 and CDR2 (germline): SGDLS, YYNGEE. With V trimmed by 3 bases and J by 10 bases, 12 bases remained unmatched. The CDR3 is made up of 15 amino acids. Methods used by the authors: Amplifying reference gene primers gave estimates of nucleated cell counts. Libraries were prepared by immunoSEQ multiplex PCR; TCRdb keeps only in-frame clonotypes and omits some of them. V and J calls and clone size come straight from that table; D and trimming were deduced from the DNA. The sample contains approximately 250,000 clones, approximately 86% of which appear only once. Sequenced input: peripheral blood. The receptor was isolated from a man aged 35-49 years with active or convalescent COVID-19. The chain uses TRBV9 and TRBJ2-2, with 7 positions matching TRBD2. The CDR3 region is CASSATGTNLVELFF. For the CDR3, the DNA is TGTGCCAGCAGCGCAACCGGGACTAACCTCGTGGAGCTGTTTTTT.